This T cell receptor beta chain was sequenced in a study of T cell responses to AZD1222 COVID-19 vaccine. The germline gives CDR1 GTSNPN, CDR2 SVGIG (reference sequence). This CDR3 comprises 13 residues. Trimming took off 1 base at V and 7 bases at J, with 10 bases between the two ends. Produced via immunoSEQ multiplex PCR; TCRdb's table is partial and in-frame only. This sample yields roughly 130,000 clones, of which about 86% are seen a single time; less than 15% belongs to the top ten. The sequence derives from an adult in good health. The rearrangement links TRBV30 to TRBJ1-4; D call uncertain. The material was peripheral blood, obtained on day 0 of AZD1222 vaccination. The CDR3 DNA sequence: TGTGCCTGGAGTGGGTCGCGGGCTGAAAAACTGTTTTTT. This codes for CAWSGSRAEKLFF.